The clone carrying this T cell receptor (beta chain) showed up many times. Its antigen is unidentified. The data belong to a study of T-cell memory formation after mild COVID-19. Study-level findings and limits: Nothing showed for sure that second-wave clones peaking on day 37 were SARS-CoV-2 specific.

From the 5' RACE reads, TCRdb called clonotypes with MiXCR, one entry per CDR3 protein. The repertoire includes 550,000 to 650,000 distinct CDR3 sequences, around 16% of them detected once, and 8.1% sits in the top ten. The TCR originated in an adult woman who had mild COVID-19 (a few samples of this study predate the infection). Cell type and time point are not known. Sequencing input: PBMCs or a T cell subset sorted from them (not recorded which).

The CDR3 nucleotides are TGTGCCAGTAGTACCGGACTAGCGGGAGTTAGGGAGACCCAGTACTTC. This translates into CASSTGLAGVRETQYF. The J gene is TRBJ2-5, the V gene TRBV19; 13 bases are shared with TRBD2. Germline values: CDR1 LNHDA, CDR2 SQIVND (reference sequence). V was clipped by 4 bases and J by 5 bases; unmatched bases: 7. The CDR3 covers 16 residues.